This T cell receptor beta chain is from a study of T cells in tuberculosis. Thawed, overnight-rested PBMC were stained with GMM-loaded CD1B tetramer, viability dye and anti-CD3, then sorted. C32 glucose monomycolate from Rhodococcus equi was loaded onto the CD1B tetramers. Germline V gene lookup returns CDR1 MNHEY and CDR2 SMNVEV (reference sequence). The CDR3 length is 13 residues. In regard to this clone: The junction departs from germline at one end; a sequencing error may be responsible.

The method was immunoSEQ multiplex PCR; TCRdb's version includes in-frame clones alone and lacks a portion of them. The repertoire includes approximately 100,000 clones, roughly 93% of them detected once, and 1.5% to 2% sits in the top ten. Study-level findings and limits: T cells binding CD1B-GMM tetramer weakly possibly escaped the sort.

This rearrangement joins TRBV27 to TRBJ2-7, with TRBD2 identical over 8 bases. The source material was CD1b-GMM tetramer-negative cells sorted from PBMCs. This sequence originates from an adult woman with latent tuberculosis. CDR3 DNA: TGTGCCAGCAGTTTAGCGGGGGGCGGAGAGCGGTACTTC. This codes for CASSLAGGGERYF.